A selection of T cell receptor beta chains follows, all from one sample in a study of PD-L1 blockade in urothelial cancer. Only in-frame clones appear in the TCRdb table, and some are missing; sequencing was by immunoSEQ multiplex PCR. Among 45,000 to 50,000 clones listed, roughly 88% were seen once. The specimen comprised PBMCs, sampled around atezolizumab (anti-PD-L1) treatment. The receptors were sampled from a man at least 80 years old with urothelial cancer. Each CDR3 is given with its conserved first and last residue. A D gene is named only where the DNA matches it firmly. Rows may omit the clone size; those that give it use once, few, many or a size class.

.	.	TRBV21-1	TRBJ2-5	TGTGCCAGCAGCAGATCAGAAGGGACAGGGATGGAGACCCAGTACTTC	CASSRSEGTGMETQYF
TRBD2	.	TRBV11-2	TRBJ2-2	TGTGCCAGCGGGACTAGCGGGAGGGTTGCGGAGCTGTTTTTT	CASGTSGRVAELFF
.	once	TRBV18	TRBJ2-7	TGTGCCAGCTCGAGCGCGAATACAGGGAACGAGCAGTACTTC	CASSSANTGNEQYF
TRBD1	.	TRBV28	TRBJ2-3	TGTGCCAGCAGTTTTGCAGGGGGCGCGAGGGATACGCAGTATTTT	CASSFAGGARDTQYF
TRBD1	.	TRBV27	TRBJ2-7	TGTGCCAGCAGTTTCGGGGGACAGGGAACCTACGAGCAGTACTTC	CASSFGGQGTYEQYF
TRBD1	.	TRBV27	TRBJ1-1	TGTGCCAGCAGACGACAGGGGGACTCTGAAGCTTTCTTT	CASRRQGDSEAFF
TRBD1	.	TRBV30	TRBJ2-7	TGTGCCTGGAGTGTACCCGTGACAGGGGACTACGAGCAGTACTTC	CAWSVPVTGDYEQYF
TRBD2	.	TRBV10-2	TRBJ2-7	TGCGCCACAAGGACTAGCGGGAGGTCGTACGAGCAGTACTTC	CATRTSGRSYEQYF
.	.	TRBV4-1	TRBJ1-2	TGCGCCAGCAGCCAAGATTTACAGCGGGGGGTCTATGGCTACACCTTC	CASSQDLQRGVYGYTF
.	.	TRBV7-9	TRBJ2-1	TGTGCCAGCAGCCCTTTCTCCCTGCGGGCCAGCAATGAGCAGTTCTTC	CASSPFSLRASNEQFF
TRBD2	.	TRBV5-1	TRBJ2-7	TGCGCCAGCAGAGGACTAGTCTCCTACGAGCAGTACTTC	CASRGLVSYEQYF
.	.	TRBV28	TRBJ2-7	TGTGCCAGCAGTTTCGGGGGAAATAACTACGAGCAGTACTTC	CASSFGGNNYEQYF
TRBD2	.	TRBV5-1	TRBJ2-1	TGCGCCAGCAGCTTAGTGACTAGCAGTATGAATGAGCAGTTCTTC	CASSLVTSSMNEQFF
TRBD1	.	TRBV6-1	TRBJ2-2	TGTGCCAGCAGTGTACAGGGGCCGAACACCGGGGAGCTGTTTTTT	CASSVQGPNTGELFF
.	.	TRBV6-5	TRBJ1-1	TGTGCCAGCAGTTCATTAAACCCCTCAGGTTTTCTTTTCTTT	CASSSLNPSGFLFF
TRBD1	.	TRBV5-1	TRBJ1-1	TGCGCCAGCAGCTTGGGCGTACAGGGGACGAACACTGAAGCTTTCTTT	CASSLGVQGTNTEAFF
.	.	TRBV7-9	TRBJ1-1	TGTGCCAGCAGCATGCGACGGGACACTGAAGCTTTCTTT	CASSMRRDTEAFF
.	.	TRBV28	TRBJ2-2	TGTGCCAGCAACCTGGGGGGGGCAGGGACCGGGGAGCTGTTTTTT	CASNLGGAGTGELFF
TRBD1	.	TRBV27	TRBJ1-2	TGTGCCAGCAGTTTCTCCGACAGGGAGGGCTACACCTTC	CASSFSDREGYTF
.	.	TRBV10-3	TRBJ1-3	TGTGCCATCAGCAGGGAAGCTGGAAACACCATATATTTT	CAISREAGNTIYF
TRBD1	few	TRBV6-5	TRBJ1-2	TGTGCCAGCAGCTCACAGGGGTACTATGGCTACACCTTC	CASSSQGYYGYTF
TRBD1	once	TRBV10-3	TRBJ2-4	TGTGCCATCAGTGACGTGGGACAGGGGGCAGGATTGGCCAAAAACATTCAGTACTTC	CAISDVGQGAGLAKNIQYF
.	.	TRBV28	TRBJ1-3	TGTGCCAGCAGTTTCAGGGTCGCTGGAAACACCATATATTTT	CASSFRVAGNTIYF
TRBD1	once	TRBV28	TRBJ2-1	TGTGCCAGCAGTTTCCCGGGACAGGGGTCCACTGAGCAGTTCTTC	CASSFPGQGSTEQFF
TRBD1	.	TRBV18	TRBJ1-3	TGTGCCAGCTCACCCGGGACAGGGGTCTCTGGAAACACCATATATTTT	CASSPGTGVSGNTIYF
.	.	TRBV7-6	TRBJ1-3	TGTGCCAGCAGCTTAGCTATAAGGGAGGGATTGACTGGAAACACCATATATTTT	CASSLAIREGLTGNTIYF
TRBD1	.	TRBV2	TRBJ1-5	TGTGCCAGCAAAGAGGGGGCTGGCAATCAGCCCCAGCATTTT	CASKEGAGNQPQHF
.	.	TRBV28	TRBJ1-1	TGTGCCAGCAGTTTATCCGGGAACACTGAAGCTTTCTTT	CASSLSGNTEAFF
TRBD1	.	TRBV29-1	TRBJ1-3	TGCAGCGCTCGACAGGGAGCCGGAAACACCATATATTTT	CSARQGAGNTIYF
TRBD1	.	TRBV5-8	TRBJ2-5	TGTGCCAGCAGCTTAACAGGGGTAGAGACCCAGTACTTC	CASSLTGVETQYF
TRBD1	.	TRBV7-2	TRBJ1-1	TGTGCCAGCAGCGCGGACAGGGGCGTCACTGAAGCTTTCTTT	CASSADRGVTEAFF
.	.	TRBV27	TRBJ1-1	TGTGCCAGCAGTTTATCCGGCGGTTGGGAGGGTGAAGCTTTCTTT	CASSLSGGWEGEAFF
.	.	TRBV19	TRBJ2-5	TGTGCCAGTAGTATTAGGCGGGGTGGACTTCAAGAGACCCAGTACTTC	CASSIRRGGLQETQYF
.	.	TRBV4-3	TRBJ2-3	TGCGCCAGCAGCCAAGAGGGAGCGGAAGGCACAGATACGCAGTATTTT	CASSQEGAEGTDTQYF
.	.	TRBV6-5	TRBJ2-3	TGTGCCAGCAGCAGGGCAGATACGCAGTATTTT	CASSRADTQYF
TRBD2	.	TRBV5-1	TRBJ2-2	TGCGCCAGCAGCTTGATGGTTTCTAGCGGGGTCTCGAACACCGGGGAGCTGTTTTTT	CASSLMVSSGVSNTGELFF
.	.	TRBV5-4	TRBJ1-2	TGTGCCAGCAGCGCGAATAACTATGGCTACACCTTC	CASSANNYGYTF
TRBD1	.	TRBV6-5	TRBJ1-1	TGTGCCAGCAGTTACCAGGGGGACACTGAAGCTTTCTTT	CASSYQGDTEAFF
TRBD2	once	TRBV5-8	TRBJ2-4	TGTGCCAGCAGCTCCGGGACTAGCGGGACAGCCAAAAACATTCAGTACTTC	CASSSGTSGTAKNIQYF
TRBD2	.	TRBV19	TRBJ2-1	TGTGCCAGTAGTATAGGAGCTAGCGGGAGGTTGGACAATGAGCAGTTCTTC	CASSIGASGRLDNEQFF
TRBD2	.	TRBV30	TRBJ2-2	TGTGCCTGGAGACTAGCGGGAGCCGGGGAGCTGTTTTTT	CAWRLAGAGELFF
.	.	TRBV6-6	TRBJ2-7	TGTGCCAGCAGTTTCACGGGACAAACCTACGAGCAGTACTTC	CASSFTGQTYEQYF
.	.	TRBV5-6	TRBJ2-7	TGTGCCAGCAGTATGAAAATGATGGCGGGCTACGAGCAGTACTTC	CASSMKMMAGYEQYF
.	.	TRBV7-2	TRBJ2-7	TGTGCCAGCAGCTTAGATATAGGGACCGGGACTTACTCCTACGAGCAGTACTTC	CASSLDIGTGTYSYEQYF
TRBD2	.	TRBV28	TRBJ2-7	TGTGCCAGCAGTCCTCGGACTAGCGGGATCGAGCAGTACTTC	CASSPRTSGIEQYF
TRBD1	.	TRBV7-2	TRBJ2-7	TGTGCCAGCAGCTTAGGGGGACAGGGGGCCGGGGAGCAGTACTTC	CASSLGGQGAGEQYF
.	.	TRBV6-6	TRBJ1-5	TGTGCCAGCAGTTACCTTTCCGACAGTAGCAATCAGCCCCAGCATTTT	CASSYLSDSSNQPQHF
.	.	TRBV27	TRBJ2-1	TGTGCCAGCAGAGGGAGCTCCTACAATGAGCAGTTCTTC	CASRGSSYNEQFF
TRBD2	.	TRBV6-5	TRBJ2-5	TGTGCCAGCAGTTACTCGCCAGCGGGAGTGCGGGAGACCCAGTACTTC	CASSYSPAGVRETQYF
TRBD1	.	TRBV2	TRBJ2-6	TGTGCCAGCAAGTGGGACAGGCTAAGAGGGGCCAACGTCCTGACTTTC	CASKWDRLRGANVLTF
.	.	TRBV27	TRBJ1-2	TGTGCCAGCAGACCACAGGCCCCCGAGATCTATGGCTACACCTTC	CASRPQAPEIYGYTF
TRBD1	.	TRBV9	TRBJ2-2	TGTGCCAGCAGCGTAGGGGGGACAGTCGCCGGGGAGCTGTTTTTT	CASSVGGTVAGELFF